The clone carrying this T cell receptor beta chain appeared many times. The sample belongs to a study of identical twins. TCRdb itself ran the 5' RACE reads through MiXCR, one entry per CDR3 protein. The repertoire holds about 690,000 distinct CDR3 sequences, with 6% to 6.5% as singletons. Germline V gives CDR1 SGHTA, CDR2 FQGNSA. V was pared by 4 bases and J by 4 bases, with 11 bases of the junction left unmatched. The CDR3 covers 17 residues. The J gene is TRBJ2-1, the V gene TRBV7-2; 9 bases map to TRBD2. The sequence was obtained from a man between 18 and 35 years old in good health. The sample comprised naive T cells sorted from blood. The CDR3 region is CASSSDRLAEGYNEQFF. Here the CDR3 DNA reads TGTGCCAGCAGCTCCGATCGACTAGCGGAGGGGTACAATGAGCAGTTCTTC.